This T cell receptor (beta chain) was identified in a study of response to subunit inactivated influenza vaccine. Notes on this clonotype: The antigen is not known.

Study-level results: Every seasonal influenza vaccination brings in few new T cells, the authors suggested.

Via MiXCR, TCRdb re-called the RT-PCR reads, giving one row per CDR3 protein. The sample includes 500,000 to 600,000 distinct CDR3 sequences, 10% to 15% of them seen just once. J was trimmed by 5 bases and V by 8 bases; bases with no gene match: 7. The CDR3 runs 14 residues. CDR1 and CDR2 (germline): LNHNV, YYDKDF (reference sequence). The origin of this receptor is a man aged 50-59 years who received an inactivated influenza vaccine. The specimen comprised PBMCs from blood, sampled roughly 47 days after vaccination. This chain joins TRBV15 and TRBJ1-4; 8 positions agree with TRBD1. The DNA for the CDR3 is TGTGCCACCGGAACCGGGACAGGCAATGAAAAACTGTTTTTT. It yields the protein CATGTGTGNEKLFF.